The 25 T cell receptor beta chains below come from one sample, sequenced in a study of blood T cell repertoires in COVID-19. This table comes from immunoSEQ multiplex PCR, and its TCRdb copy is limited to in-frame clones, with some not included. The sample consists of more than 70,000 clones, roughly 87% of them appearing once. Sequencing was carried out using peripheral blood. The receptor source for this set is a man aged 50 to 60 with acute or convalescent COVID-19.

CDR3 DNA: TGTGCCTGGGGTAGGGGAGGGAATCAGCCCCAGCATTTT. Residues: CAWGRGGNQPQHF. V usage is TRBV30 and J usage is TRBJ1-5; the D gene is possibly TRBD1 (5 bases). Deletions cut 5 bases from V and 4 bases from J, with 12 bases between. Germline V CDR1 and CDR2: GTSNPN, SVGIG (reference sequence). The CDR3 spans 13 residues.

The chain is built from TRBV6-4 and TRBJ1-2, with 9 bases that match TRBD1. This CDR3 has 15 residues. V gave up 3 bases and J gave up 7 bases; unmatched junction bases: 9. Germline V gives CDR1 MRHNA, CDR2 SNTAGT. The CDR3 is CASSESGTGSGGYTF. CDR3 sequence (DNA): TGTGCCAGCAGTGAATCCGGGACAGGGAGCGGTGGCTACACCTTC.

The V call is TRBV18, the J call TRBJ1-1; 10 bases match TRBD1. This CDR3 spans 14 amino acids. Germline assignment: CDR1 KGHSH and CDR2 LQKENI. The V segment lost 6 bases and the J segment 3 bases; nucleotides outside the gene matches: 4. The CDR3 loop reads CASSFGQGDTEAFF. In DNA form, the CDR3 reads TGTGCCAGCTCTTTCGGACAGGGGGACACTGAAGCTTTCTTT.

The gene calls are TRBV28 and TRBJ1-5, with D unresolved. Trimming removed 6 bases from V and 4 bases from J, with 7 bases in between. The CDR3 extends over 12 amino acids. Germline assignment: CDR1 MDHEN and CDR2 SYDVKM. The CDR3, as DNA: TGTGCCAGCAGGGTCGGGAATCAGCCCCAGCATTTT. As protein: CASRVGNQPQHF.

The chain employs TRBV19 and TRBJ1-1; the D is unclear. The V gene's germline CDR1 is LNHDA and CDR2 SQIVND (reference sequence). Trimming cost V 3 bases and J 1 base, with 12 bases left between them. This CDR3 region has 15 residues. The CDR3 coding sequence is TGTGCCAGTAGTATTCTCGGGTTACAGAACACTGAAGCTTTCTTT. This translates into CASSILGLQNTEAFF.

CDR3 protein: CASGLAETQYF. Here the CDR3 DNA reads TGTGCCTCCGGACTAGCCGAGACCCAGTACTTC. This rearrangement joins TRBV6-5 to TRBJ2-5; 8 bases map to TRBD2. From germline, CDR1 is MNHEY and CDR2 SVGAGI. The J segment lost 5 bases and the V segment lost 11 bases, leaving 4 bases of the junction unmatched. The length of the CDR3 is 11 residues.

V is TRBV28 and J is TRBJ2-7; a possible D gene is TRBD2 (5 bases). In germline, CDR1 is MDHEN, CDR2 SYDVKM. CDR3 length equals 15 residues. The V gene lost 4 bases and the J gene lost 3 bases, with 16 bases spanning the gap. CDR3 amino acids: CASSSSGSLGYEQYF. DNA of the CDR3: TGTGCCAGCAGTTCCTCGGGGTCTCTGGGCTACGAGCAGTACTTC.

The chain couples TRBV19 to TRBJ1-5; TRBD1 agrees at 7 bases. The germline V gene has CDR1 LNHDA and CDR2 SQIVND (reference sequence). V gave up 3 bases and J gave up 2 bases; unmatched junction bases: 10. The CDR3 runs 17 residues. The CDR3, as DNA: TGTGCCAGTAGTATGATCGGAGCAGGGACAGGCAATCAGCCCCAGCATTTT. It specifies CASSMIGAGTGNQPQHF.

The V and J genes are TRBV7-2 and TRBJ1-2; D is possibly TRBD1 (5 bases). Trimming removed 4 bases at V and 5 bases at J, with 14 bases between. The germline CDR1 and CDR2 sequences are SGHTA and FQGNSA. This CDR3 has 14 residues. CDR3 sequence reads: CASSWNRMGYGYTF. The CDR3 DNA sequence: TGTGCCAGCAGCTGGAACAGGATGGGGTATGGCTACACCTTC.

As to this clone: A read error may produce the germline difference seen at one junction end. V gene TRBV6-5 combines with J gene TRBJ2-1, with 9 bases identical to TRBD2. Germline CDR1 and CDR2: MNHEY and SVGAGI. The CDR3 covers 16 residues. The CDR3 DNA is TGTGCCAGCAGCTACTATTTGCTAGCGGGGAACAATGAGCAGTTCTTC. Translated: CASSYYLLAGNNEQFF.

The chain recombines TRBV6-4 with TRBJ2-2; D not certain. This CDR3 spans 14 amino acids. The germline V gene encodes CDR1 MRHNA and CDR2 SNTAGT. V dropped 3 bases and J dropped 1 base, with 6 bases sitting between them. In nucleotides, the CDR3 is TGTGCCAGCAGTGATGGCCGGAACACCGGGGAGCTGTTTTTT. Protein sequence: CASSDGRNTGELFF.

The chain is built from TRBV2 and TRBJ2-7; D is unclear. Germline CDR1 and CDR2: SNHLY and FYNNEI. The CDR3 is made up of 12 amino acids. The V gene lost 8 bases and the J gene lost 0 bases, with 8 bases spanning the gap. CDR3 amino acids: CASGANSYEQYV. The CDR3 bases are TGTGCCAGCGGTGCCAACTCCTACGAGCAGTACGTC.

V usage is TRBV5-1 and J usage is TRBJ2-3; D unresolved. CDR3 size: 15 residues. Germline V CDR1 and CDR2: SGHRS, YFSETQ. Deletions cut 4 bases from V and 0 bases from J, with 12 bases between. The CDR3 nucleotides read TGCGCCAGCAGCCCCCTCGGAGCCAGCACAGATACGCAGTATTTT. Its translation: CASSPLGASTDTQYF.

This clone showed up just once. The rearrangement joins TRBV5-6 to TRBJ1-1; D might be TRBD1 (6 bases). Germline assignment: CDR1 SGHDT and CDR2 YYEEEE. The CDR3 is made up of 14 amino acids. Trimming took 4 bases from V and 5 from J, leaving 15 bases between them. The CDR3 DNA follows: TGTGCCAGCAGCCTACAGGGAAGGGGAACTGAAGCTTTCTTT. Residues: CASSLQGRGTEAFF. The variable domain in full, completed from reference TRBV5-6 and TRBJ1-1, reads DAGVTQSPTHLIKTRGQQVTLRCSPKSGHDTVSWYQQALGQGPQFIFQYYEEEERQRGNFPDRFSGHQFPNYSSELNVNALLLGDSALYLCASSLQGRGTEAFFGQGTRLTVV.

V is TRBV5-6 and J is TRBJ1-6; 10 nucleotides line up with TRBD1. V lost 4 bases and J lost 5; bases outside the gene matches: 6. The CDR3 extends over 16 amino acids. Germline V gene lookup returns CDR1 SGHDT and CDR2 YYEEEE. The CDR3 nucleotides are TGTGCCAGCAGCCAAACAGGGACAGGGGATAATTCACCCCTCCACTTT. This translates into CASSQTGTGDNSPLHF.

This chain connects TRBV2 to TRBJ1-1; 12 bases are a match to TRBD1. The junction had 9 bases not matched to a gene; V was cut back by 6 bases and J by 4 bases. The germline V gene has CDR1 SNHLY and CDR2 FYNNEI. CDR3 size: 16 residues. The CDR3 DNA is TGTGCCAGCAGCCGACCGGGACAGGGGGCCCTCACTGAAGCTTTCTTT. Its translation is CASSRPGQGALTEAFF.

This chain connects TRBV6-5 to TRBJ2-3, with 10 bases identical to TRBD2. Germline V gene lookup returns CDR1 MNHEY and CDR2 SVGAGI. The J segment lost 1 base and the V segment lost 7 bases, leaving 5 bases of the junction unmatched. The CDR3 sequence is 15 residues long. The CDR3 sequence: CASKGLAVGTDTQYF. The CDR3 region has the DNA TGTGCCAGCAAAGGACTAGCGGTAGGCACAGATACGCAGTATTTT.

The chain joins TRBV5-4 to TRBJ1-6, with a weak D call TRBD1 (5 bases). The CDR3 spans 15 residues. Deletions cut 4 bases from V and 6 bases from J, with 14 bases between. The germline V gene encodes CDR1 SGHNT and CDR2 YYREEE (reference sequence). CDR3 in amino acids: CASSTPGSANSPLHF. The CDR3 coding sequence is TGTGCCAGCAGCACCCCAGGGTCTGCTAATTCACCCCTCCACTTT.

V is TRBV29-1 and J is TRBJ1-5, with D maybe TRBD1 (6 bases). This CDR3 has 12 residues. Trimming stripped 8 bases from V and 6 bases from J, with 14 bases between. Per the germline V gene, CDR1 is SQVTM and CDR2 is ANQGSEA. CDR3 sequence reads: CSYREGSQPQHF. The CDR3 coding sequence is TGCAGCTACAGGGAAGGGAGTCAGCCCCAGCATTTT.

The chain joins TRBV5-1 to TRBJ2-7; D might be TRBD1 (6 bases). The length of the CDR3 is 14 residues. V was cut by 0 bases and J by 2 bases, with 9 bases left in between. The V gene's germline CDR1 is SGHRS and CDR2 YFSETQ. The CDR3 DNA is TGCGCCAGCAGCTTGGAACAGGGCCCCTACGAGCAGTACTTC. Translating it yields CASSLEQGPYEQYF.

The rearrangement joins TRBV19 to TRBJ1-2; 7 bases match TRBD1. V lost 6 bases, J lost 8 bases, and 6 bases stayed unmatched. The CDR3 spans 12 residues. CDR1 is LNHDA, CDR2 SQIVND, per germline (reference sequence). The CDR3 spells CASRPQGSGYTF. As DNA, the CDR3 is TGTGCCAGTAGGCCACAGGGGTCCGGCTACACCTTC.

The rearrangement links TRBV6-5 to TRBJ1-3, with 9 bases fitting TRBD1. Germline V gives CDR1 MNHEY, CDR2 SVGAGI. V shed 6 bases and J 4 bases; nucleotides not matched to a gene: 7. There are 15 residues in the CDR3. This CDR3 is CASRDRGVGGNTIYF. In DNA, the CDR3 is TGTGCCAGCAGGGACAGGGGAGTGGGAGGAAACACCATATATTTT.

CDR3 sequence (DNA): TGTGCCAGCAGCCTACAGGGAGTTGAAGCTTTCTTT. It yields the protein CASSLQGVEAFF. The chain combines TRBV7-9 with TRBJ1-1; a possible D gene is TRBD1 (6 bases). The CDR3 loop spans 12 amino acids. V was shortened by 5 bases and J by 7 bases, with 11 bases between the two germline ends. The V gene's germline CDR1 is SEHNR and CDR2 FQNEAQ (reference sequence).

This clone was seen just once. The CDR3 region is CASKLAGSEQFF. The CDR3 DNA is TGTGCCAGCAAACTCGCGGGGTCTGAGCAGTTCTTC. This chain joins TRBV12-3 or TRBV12-4 and TRBJ2-1; D possibly corresponds to TRBD2 (6 bases). The CDR3 is 12 amino acids. The ends were cut back, 7 bases at V and 9 bases at J, with 13 bases in the middle.

This chain links TRBV6-5 with TRBJ1-1, with D possibly being TRBD1 (6 bases). The CDR3 length is 13 residues. The V end was cut by 6 bases, the J end by 2 bases, with 10 bases between. Per germline, CDR1 MNHEY and CDR2 SVGAGI. The CDR3 reads CASRRQDNTEAFF. As DNA, the CDR3 is TGTGCCAGCAGGAGACAGGATAACACTGAAGCTTTCTTT.